Presented here are 21 T cell receptor beta chains from one specimen sequenced in a study of cytomegalovirus exposure and HLA in healthy donors. Use of 60 Vbeta and 13 Jbeta primers characterized the PCR. Sequencing used immunoSEQ multiplex PCR; TCRdb keeps in-frame clones, though not all of them. In the table there are 75,000 to 100,000 clones, about 72% of which are singletons. Sequencing was carried out using PBMCs. These receptors were taken from a woman aged 55-69 years in good health and CMV-seropositive.

This chain connects TRBV2 to TRBJ1-2, with 9 nucleotides matching TRBD1. Germline V gives CDR1 SNHLY, CDR2 FYNNEI. The CDR3 consists of 16 residues. The J segment lost 0 bases and the V segment lost 3 bases, leaving 5 bases of the junction unmatched. The chain's CDR3 is CASSEPDRGANYGYTF. CDR3 DNA sequence: TGTGCCAGCAGTGAGCCGGACAGGGGAGCTAACTATGGCTACACCTTC.

The chain uses TRBV28 and TRBJ2-5; 9 nucleotides match TRBD1. The V segment lost 2 bases and the J segment 4 bases; nucleotides outside the gene matches: 5. Germline loops: CDR1 MDHEN, CDR2 SYDVKM. This CDR3 spans 15 amino acids. The CDR3 is CASSLTRTGAETQYF. The CDR3 DNA is TGTGCCAGCAGTTTAACCCGGACAGGGGCAGAGACCCAGTACTTC. The full variable domain, in which reference TRBV28 and TRBJ2-5 provide the parts outside the CDR3, is DVKVTQSSRYLVKRTGEKVFLECVQDMDHENMFWYRQDPGLGLRLIYFSYDVKMKEKGDIPEGYSVSREKKERFSLILESASTNQTSMYLCASSLTRTGAETQYFGPGTRLLVL.

The chain couples TRBV20-1 to TRBJ1-1; D is undetermined. The V gene lost 6 bases and the J gene lost 8 bases, with 13 bases spanning the gap. The CDR3 runs 11 residues. Per germline, CDR1 DFQATT and CDR2 SNEGSKA (reference sequence). CDR3 nucleotides: TGCAGTGCCCTCGGTAGATACGAAGCTTTCTTT. Translation gives CSALGRYEAFF.

The chain couples TRBV5-6 to TRBJ1-1, with D hard to call. The CDR3 has 14 amino acids. V was clipped by 0 bases and J by 1 base, with 7 bases between them. The germline CDR1 and CDR2 sequences are SGHDT and YYEEEE. The CDR3 DNA follows: TGTGCCAGCAGCTTGGGGCGGCAGAACACTGAAGCTTTCTTT. Its translation: CASSLGRQNTEAFF.

V usage is TRBV9 and J usage is TRBJ2-3; tentatively, D is TRBD1 (5 bases). V lost 3 bases and J lost 2, with 7 bases in between. Germline V lookup: CDR1 SGDLS, CDR2 YYNGEE. There are 13 residues in the CDR3. The CDR3 bases are TGTGCCAGCAGCGAGGGGAACACAGATACGCAGTATTTT. This encodes CASSEGNTDTQYF.

This clone showed up just once. The V gene is TRBV9, the J gene TRBJ2-5; 13 bases are a match to TRBD2. This CDR3 has 16 amino acids. Germline values: CDR1 SGDLS, CDR2 YYNGEE. With V trimmed by 3 bases and J by 1 base, 3 bases remained unmatched. The CDR3 here is CASSARTSGGQETQYF. The DNA of the CDR3 is TGTGCCAGCAGCGCCAGGACTAGCGGGGGCCAAGAGACCCAGTACTTC.

Written as DNA, the CDR3 is TGTGCCTGGTCCAGGATCACAGATACGCAGTATTTT. It specifies CAWSRITDTQYF. J is TRBJ2-3 and V is TRBV30; D is ambiguous. Germline V CDR1 and CDR2: GTSNPN, SVGIG (reference sequence). Deletions cut 5 bases from V and 2 bases from J, with 8 bases between. CDR3 length equals 12 residues.

The genes are TRBV21-1 and TRBJ2-2; the D call in the table, TRBD1, was not verified against the DNA. TRBV21-1 is a pseudogene locus. CDR3 length: 14 residues. Here the CDR3 DNA reads TGTGCCAGGCAGCCGGGACAGGGCACCGGGGAGCTGTTTTTT. As protein: CARQPGQGTGELFF.

V gene TRBV28 combines with J gene TRBJ2-1; 10 bases are shared with TRBD2. CDR3 size: 15 residues. Per germline, CDR1 MDHEN and CDR2 SYDVKM. Germline trimming cut 6 bases from V and 3 bases from J; bases unmatched to any gene: 5. The CDR3 nucleotides read TGTGCCAGCAGCAGAATAGCGGGAGGCTACAATGAGCAGTTCTTC. Translation: CASSRIAGGYNEQFF.

The J gene is TRBJ2-1, the V gene TRBV5-1, with D perhaps matching TRBD2 (6 bases). There are 15 residues in the CDR3. Germline V gives CDR1 SGHRS, CDR2 YFSETQ. Trimming pared 5 bases from V and 6 bases from J, leaving 18 bases between. The chain's CDR3 is CASSTVAAPGNEQFF. CDR3 sequence (DNA): TGCGCCAGCAGTACTGTAGCGGCCCCCGGCAATGAGCAGTTCTTC.

This clone was counted a few times. The CDR3 nucleotides are TGTGCCTGGAGTCTAGGGGGCGCAGATACGCAGTATTTT. Its translation: CAWSLGGADTQYF. The chain combines TRBV30 with TRBJ2-3; 7 positions agree with TRBD1. The CDR3 has 13 residues. V gave up 2 bases and J gave up 4 bases; unmatched junction bases: 3. CDR1 and CDR2 from the germline V gene are GTSNPN and SVGIG (reference sequence).

The chain has TRBV15 and TRBJ2-3; TRBD1 matches at 8 bases. V lost 3 bases and J lost 7; bases outside the gene matches: 9. The germline V gene has CDR1 LNHNV and CDR2 YYDKDF (reference sequence). CDR3 length equals 15 residues. Here the CDR3 DNA reads TGTGCCACCAGCAGCCAACAGGGGGAAAGGAATACGCAGTATTTT. This gives the protein CATSSQQGERNTQYF.

Here the CDR3 reads CASSTGEPQETQYF. The DNA of the CDR3 is TGCGCCAGCAGTACAGGGGAACCCCAAGAGACCCAGTACTTC. The chain recombines TRBV5-1 with TRBJ2-5; 7 bases align to TRBD1. The CDR3 is made up of 14 amino acids. The ends lost 5 bases at V and 1 base at J; junction bases unmatched: 5. CDR1 is SGHRS and CDR2 is YFSETQ in the germline V gene.

The chain is built from TRBV27 and TRBJ2-5, with 8 positions matching TRBD1. CDR3 size: 15 residues. The ends lost 6 bases at V and 5 bases at J; junction bases unmatched: 11. Per germline, CDR1 MNHEY and CDR2 SMNVEV (reference sequence). The CDR3, as DNA: TGTGCCAGCAGCCCCCGCGGACAGGGAAGGGAGACCCAGTACTTC. It encodes CASSPRGQGRETQYF.

V usage is TRBV6-1 and J usage is TRBJ2-3, with D possibly being TRBD2 (5 bases). The ends were cut back, 7 bases at V and 5 bases at J, with 13 bases in the middle. There are 13 residues in the CDR3. Per the germline V gene, CDR1 is MNHNS and CDR2 is SASEGT. DNA of the CDR3: TGTGCCAGCACAGAGGGAACAAGAGATACGCAGTATTTT. Residues: CASTEGTRDTQYF.

This chain links TRBV29-1 with TRBJ2-7, with 8 bases identical to TRBD1. Germline-derived CDR1 and CDR2 are SQVTM and ANQGSEA. Trimming removed 5 bases from V and 5 bases from J; junction bases left unmatched: 8. This CDR3 has 13 residues. The CDR3 nucleotides are TGCAGCGTTATTCGACAGGGGTGGAACGAGCAGTACTTC. Translating it yields CSVIRQGWNEQYF.

This sequence joins TRBV7-9 and TRBJ1-2; D is uncertain. Per germline, CDR1 SEHNR and CDR2 FQNEAQ (reference sequence). V lost 0 bases, J lost 8 bases, and 19 bases lay in between. The CDR3 consists of 16 residues. The DNA for the CDR3 is TGTGCCAGCAGCTTAGCGGGCGGACTACCAGCGGGAGGCTACACCTTC. Amino acid sequence: CASSLAGGLPAGGYTF.

The rearrangement links TRBV9 to TRBJ2-7; 9 bases line up with TRBD1. From germline, CDR1 is SGDLS and CDR2 YYNGEE. This CDR3 has 15 amino acids. V shed 0 bases, J shed 4 bases, and the junction held 5 bases outside the gene matches. The CDR3 DNA is TGTGCCAGCAGCGTAGAGGGAGGGACAGGGTACGAGCAGTACTTC. Residues: CASSVEGGTGYEQYF.

The gene calls are TRBV10-2 and TRBJ1-6, with 8 bases matching TRBD1. Germline CDR1 is WSHSY and CDR2 is SAAADI. The CDR3 contains 15 residues. The J segment lost 10 bases and the V segment lost 7 bases, leaving 12 bases of the junction unmatched. CDR3 protein: CASTPRRGTGSPLHF. In nucleotides, the CDR3 is TGCGCCAGCACTCCGCGGAGAGGGACAGGATCACCCCTCCACTTT.

For this clone: One end of the junction does not line up with germline, which may come from a read error. This chain links TRBV4-1 with TRBJ1-5; D unclear. The CDR3 has 16 amino acids. Germline CDR1 and CDR2: MGHRA and YSYEKL. CDR3 nucleotides: TGCACCAGCAGCCCCTCCGTCGGGAACGTCAATCAGCCCCAGCATTTT. Its protein product is CTSSPSVGNVNQPQHF.

This chain joins TRBV6-5 and TRBJ2-3; D is uncertain. The ends were cut back, 6 bases at V and 1 base at J, with 8 bases in the middle. This CDR3 contains 13 residues. Germline V lookup: CDR1 MNHEY, CDR2 SVGAGI. CDR3 sequence reads: CASRYPGTDTQYF. For the CDR3, the DNA is TGTGCCAGCAGGTACCCGGGCACAGATACGCAGTATTTT.